This TCR beta chain was profiled in a study of T-cell memory formation after mild COVID-19. UMIs and sample barcodes were carried by the TCR alpha and TCR beta cDNA libraries that 5'RACE produced using constant-segment primers. TCRdb recomputed calls from the 5' RACE reads with MiXCR, one row per CDR3 protein. Found here are under 350,000 distinct CDR3 sequences, roughly 17% of them singletons; the top ten hold around a fifth. Trimming took 4 bases from V and 7 from J; bases not matched to a gene: 4. Germline V gene data show CDR1 as SGHRS and CDR2 as YFSETQ. This CDR3 region has 14 residues. Study outcomes and limitations: Whereas later expanders leaned CD4+, clones contracting day 15 to 85 showed a balanced CD4/CD8 makeup.

This clonotype was observed a handful of times. The antigen remains unidentified. This sequence joins TRBV5-1 and TRBJ1-6, with 8 bases identical to TRBD1. The source material was PBMCs or a T cell subset sorted from them (not recorded which). This receptor was taken from a man younger than 30 who had mild COVID-19 (a few samples of this study predate the infection). Cell type and time point are not known. The CDR3 is CASSVGQENSPLHF. The CDR3 DNA reads as TGCGCCAGCAGCGTGGGACAGGAAAATTCACCCCTCCACTTT.